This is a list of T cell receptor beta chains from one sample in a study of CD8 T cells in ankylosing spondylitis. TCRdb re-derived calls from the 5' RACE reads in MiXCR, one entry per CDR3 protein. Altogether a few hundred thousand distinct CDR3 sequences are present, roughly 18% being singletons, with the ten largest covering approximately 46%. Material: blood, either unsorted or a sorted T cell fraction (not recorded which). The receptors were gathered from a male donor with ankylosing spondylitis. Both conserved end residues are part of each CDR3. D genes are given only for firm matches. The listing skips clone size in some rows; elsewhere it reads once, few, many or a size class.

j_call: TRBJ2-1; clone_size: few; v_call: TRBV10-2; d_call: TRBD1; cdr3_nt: TGCGCCAGCAGTGAGTCGACAGGGGGCAATGGAAATGAGCAGTTCTTC; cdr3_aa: CASSESTGGNGNEQFF
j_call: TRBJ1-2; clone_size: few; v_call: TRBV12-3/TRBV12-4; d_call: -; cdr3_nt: TGTGCCAGCGGGCAGGGTGAATCTGGCTACACCTTC; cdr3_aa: CASGQGESGYTF
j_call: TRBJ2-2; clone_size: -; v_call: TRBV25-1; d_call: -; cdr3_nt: TGTGCCAGCACCGGCCCTGGACGGCGCACCGGGGAGCTGTTTTTT; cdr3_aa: CASTGPGRRTGELFF
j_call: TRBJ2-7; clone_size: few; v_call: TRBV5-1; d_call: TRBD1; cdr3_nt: TGCGCCAGCAGCTTGGCAGACAGGGTAGCCTACGAGCAGTACTTC; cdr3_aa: CASSLADRVAYEQYF
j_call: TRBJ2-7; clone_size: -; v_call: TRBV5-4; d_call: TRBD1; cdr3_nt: TGTGCCAGCAGCCCATGGGGACAGGGCTACGAGCAGTACTTC; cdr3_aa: CASSPWGQGYEQYF
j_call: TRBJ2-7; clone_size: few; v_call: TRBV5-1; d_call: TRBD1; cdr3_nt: TGCGCCAGCAGCTTGGAACAGGGGGCGTACTCCTACGAGCAGTACTTC; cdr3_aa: CASSLEQGAYSYEQYF
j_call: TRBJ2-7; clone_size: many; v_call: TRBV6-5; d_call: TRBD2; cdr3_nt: TGTGCCAGCAGCTATAGCGGGAGCAGCTACGAGCAGTACTTC; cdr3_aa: CASSYSGSSYEQYF
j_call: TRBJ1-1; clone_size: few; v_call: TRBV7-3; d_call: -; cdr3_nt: TGTGCCAGCAGCGTCAGGGAGTGGGGCCCTGAAGCTTTCTTT; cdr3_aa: CASSVREWGPEAFF
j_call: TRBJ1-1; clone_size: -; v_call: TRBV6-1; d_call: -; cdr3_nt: TGTGCCAGCAGTGAAAGGGGGGACTTGAACACTGAAGCTTTCTTT; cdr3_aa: CASSERGDLNTEAFF
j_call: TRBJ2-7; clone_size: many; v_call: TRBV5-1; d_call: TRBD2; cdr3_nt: TGCGCCAGCAGCTTCGTAGCGGGAGGGCCTTCTACGAATATACGGTACGAGCAGTACTTC; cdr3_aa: CASSFVAGGPSTNIRYEQYF
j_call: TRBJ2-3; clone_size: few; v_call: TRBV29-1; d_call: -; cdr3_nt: TGCAGCGTTGAATGGGGGGATAGCACAGATACGCAGTATTTT; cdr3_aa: CSVEWGDSTDTQYF
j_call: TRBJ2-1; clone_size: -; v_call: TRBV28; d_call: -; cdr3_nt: TGTGCCAGCAGTTTCAAGGGGCCATACAATGAGCAGTTCTTC; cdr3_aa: CASSFKGPYNEQFF
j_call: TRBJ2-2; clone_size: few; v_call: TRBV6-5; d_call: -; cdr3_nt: TGTGCCAGCAGTTACCAGAACACCGGGGAGCTGTTTTTT; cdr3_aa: CASSYQNTGELFF
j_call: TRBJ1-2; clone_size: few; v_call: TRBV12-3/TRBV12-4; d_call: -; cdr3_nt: TGTGCCAGCAGTTTTGAGGATGGCTACACCTTC; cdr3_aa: CASSFEDGYTF
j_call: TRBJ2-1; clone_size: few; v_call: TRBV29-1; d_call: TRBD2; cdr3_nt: TGCAGCGTTGCGGGCGAACGGGAGGGAACCGATGAGCAGTTCTTC; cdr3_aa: CSVAGEREGTDEQFF
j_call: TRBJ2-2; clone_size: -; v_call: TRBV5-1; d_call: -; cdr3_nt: TGCGCCAGCAGCTTGGAGTTGAGTACCGGGGAGCTGTTTTTT; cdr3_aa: CASSLELSTGELFF
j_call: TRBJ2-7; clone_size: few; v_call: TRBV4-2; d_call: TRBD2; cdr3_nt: TGTGCCAGCAGCCAAGGACTAGCGGGGGGGATCTACGAGCAGTACTTC; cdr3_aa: CASSQGLAGGIYEQYF
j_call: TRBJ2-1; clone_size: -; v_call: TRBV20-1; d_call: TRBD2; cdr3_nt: TGCAGTGCTAGAGATGTTGCTAGCGGGGGGAGCTCCTACAATGAGCAGTTCTTC; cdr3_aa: CSARDVASGGSSYNEQFF
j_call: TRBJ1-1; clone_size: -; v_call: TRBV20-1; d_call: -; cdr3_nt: TGCAGTGCTAGAGACCCGGGACAAGCGAACACTGAAGCTTTCTTT; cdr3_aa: CSARDPGQANTEAFF
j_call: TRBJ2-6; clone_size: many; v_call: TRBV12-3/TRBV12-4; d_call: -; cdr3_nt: TGTGCCAGCAGTTATGATGGATCCGGGGCCAACGTCCTGACTTTC; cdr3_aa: CASSYDGSGANVLTF
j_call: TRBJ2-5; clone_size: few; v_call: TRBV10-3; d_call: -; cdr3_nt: TGTGCCATCAGTGAGACCCTTTGGCAAGAGACCCAGTACTTC; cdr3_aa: CAISETLWQETQYF
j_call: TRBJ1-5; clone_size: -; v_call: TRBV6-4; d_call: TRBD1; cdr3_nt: TGTGCCAGCAGTGAGGACAGGGGGCTTGAGCAGCCCCAGCATTTT; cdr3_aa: CASSEDRGLEQPQHF
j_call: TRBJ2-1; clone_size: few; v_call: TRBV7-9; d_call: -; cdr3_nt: TGTGCCAGCAGCTTAGTCCTGGGGTTTCGCTCCTACAATGAGCAGTTCTTC; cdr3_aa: CASSLVLGFRSYNEQFF
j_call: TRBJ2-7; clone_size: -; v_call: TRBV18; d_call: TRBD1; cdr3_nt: TGTGCCAGCTCACCCCAGGGGGACGCGCCCTACGAGCAGTACTTC; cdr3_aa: CASSPQGDAPYEQYF
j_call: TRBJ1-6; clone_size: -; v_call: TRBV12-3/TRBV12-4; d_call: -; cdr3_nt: TGTGCCAGCAGTCCTGTAGCGTCGATTTCACCCCTCCACTTT; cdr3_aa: CASSPVASISPLHF
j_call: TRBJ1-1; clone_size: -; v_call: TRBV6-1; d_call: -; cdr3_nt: TGTGCCAGCAGTGGTCGGACGGGGAACACTGAAGCTTTCTTT; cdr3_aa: CASSGRTGNTEAFF
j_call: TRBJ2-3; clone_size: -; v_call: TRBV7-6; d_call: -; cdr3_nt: TGTGCCAGCAGCTTAGAAGTGGGGGAGTCATTCACAGATACGCAGTATTTT; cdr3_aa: CASSLEVGESFTDTQYF
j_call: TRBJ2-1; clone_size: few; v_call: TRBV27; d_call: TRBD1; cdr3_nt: TGTGCCAGCAGTTTATCGACAGGGGGTTACAATGAGCAGTTCTTC; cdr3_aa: CASSLSTGGYNEQFF
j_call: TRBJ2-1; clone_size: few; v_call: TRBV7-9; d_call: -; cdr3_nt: TGTGCCAGCAGCTTACCCCGGGACCAGGGTTACAATGAGCAGTTCTTC; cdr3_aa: CASSLPRDQGYNEQFF
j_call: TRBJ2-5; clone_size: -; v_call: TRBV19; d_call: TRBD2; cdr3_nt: TGTGCCAGTACAAGGACTAGCGGGAGTTACGAGACCCAGTACTTC; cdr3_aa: CASTRTSGSYETQYF
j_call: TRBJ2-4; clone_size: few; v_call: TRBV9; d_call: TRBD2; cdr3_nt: TGTGCCAGCAGCGACCAACTAGCGGGAGGACCGGGGGCCAAAAACATTCAGTACTTC; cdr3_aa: CASSDQLAGGPGAKNIQYF
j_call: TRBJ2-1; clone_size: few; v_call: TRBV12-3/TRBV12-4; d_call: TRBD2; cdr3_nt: TGTGCCAGCACTATGCTAGCGGGGGCGGACAATGAGCAGTTCTTC; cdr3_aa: CASTMLAGADNEQFF
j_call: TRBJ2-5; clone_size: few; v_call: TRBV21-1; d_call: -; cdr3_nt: TGTGCCAGCCGCGGACTAGCGGGAGAGGAGACCCAGTACTTC; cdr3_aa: CASRGLAGEETQYF
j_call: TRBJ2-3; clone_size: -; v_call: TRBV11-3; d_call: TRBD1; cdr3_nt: TGTGCCAGCAGCTTCCCGGGACAGGAGAGCACAGATACGCAGTATTTT; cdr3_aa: CASSFPGQESTDTQYF
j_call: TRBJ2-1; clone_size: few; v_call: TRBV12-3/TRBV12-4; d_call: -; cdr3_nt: TGTGCCAGCAGTTTTGGTGACGGTACCTACAATGAGCAGTTCTTC; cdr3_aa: CASSFGDGTYNEQFF
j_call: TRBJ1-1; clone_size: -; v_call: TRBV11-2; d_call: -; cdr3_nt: TGTGCCAGCAGCTTAGTGGGGGGGGAGAACACTGAAGCTTTCTTT; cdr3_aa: CASSLVGGENTEAFF
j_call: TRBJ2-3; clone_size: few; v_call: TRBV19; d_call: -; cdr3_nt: TGTGCCAGTAGTATGGGGACCGACGTAGATACGCAGTATTTT; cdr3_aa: CASSMGTDVDTQYF
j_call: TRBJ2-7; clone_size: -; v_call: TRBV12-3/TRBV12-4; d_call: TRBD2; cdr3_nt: TGTGCCAGCAGCCCCCTGGGGGCGGGAGGAGGAGAGCAGTACTTC; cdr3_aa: CASSPLGAGGGEQYF
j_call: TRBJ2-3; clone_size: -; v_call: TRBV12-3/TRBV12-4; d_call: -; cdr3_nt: TGTGCCAGCAGTTTATGGGGGGGCCGTGGAGATACGCAGTATTTT; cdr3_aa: CASSLWGGRGDTQYF
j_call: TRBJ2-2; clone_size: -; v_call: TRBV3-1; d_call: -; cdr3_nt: TGTGCCAGCAGCCCCCAGGGGGGAACTTTCGCGAACACCGGGGAGCTGTTTTTT; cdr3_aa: CASSPQGGTFANTGELFF
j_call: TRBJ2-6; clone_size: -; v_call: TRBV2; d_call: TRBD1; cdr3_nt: TGTGCCAGCGTGGACAGGGGGATGTCGGGGGCCAACGTCCTGACTTTC; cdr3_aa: CASVDRGMSGANVLTF
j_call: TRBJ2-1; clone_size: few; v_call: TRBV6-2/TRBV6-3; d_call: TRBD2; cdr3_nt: TGTGCCAGCAGTAACCCCGGGGTAGCGGGAGCTACCCTATACAATGAGCAGTTCTTC; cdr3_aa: CASSNPGVAGATLYNEQFF
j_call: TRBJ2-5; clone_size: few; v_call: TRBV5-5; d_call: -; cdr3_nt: TGTGCCAGCAGCCGACCACAGGGTTTGGAGACCCAGTACTTC; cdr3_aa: CASSRPQGLETQYF
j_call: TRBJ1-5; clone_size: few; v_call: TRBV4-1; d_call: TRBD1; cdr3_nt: TGCGCCAGCAGCCAAGAAGTACAGGGGGCGATTCAGCCCCAGCATTTT; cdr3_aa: CASSQEVQGAIQPQHF
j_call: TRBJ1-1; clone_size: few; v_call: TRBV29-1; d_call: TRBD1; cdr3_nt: TGCAGCGCCACATGGACAGGGACTGAAGCTTTCTTT; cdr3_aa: CSATWTGTEAFF
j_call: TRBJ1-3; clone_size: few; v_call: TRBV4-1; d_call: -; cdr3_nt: TGCGCCAGCAGCCCCCGGGGGGGGATTGGAAACACCATATATTTT; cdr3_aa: CASSPRGGIGNTIYF
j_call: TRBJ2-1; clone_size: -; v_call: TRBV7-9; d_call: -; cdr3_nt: TGTGCCAGCAGCTTATCTTCGACAGCCACCCACAATGAGCAGTTCTTC; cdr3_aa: CASSLSSTATHNEQFF
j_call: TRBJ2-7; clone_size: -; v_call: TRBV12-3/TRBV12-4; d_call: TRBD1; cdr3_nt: TGTGCCAGCAGTGCCACCGGGACAGATTCCTCCTACGAGCAGTACTTC; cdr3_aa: CASSATGTDSSYEQYF
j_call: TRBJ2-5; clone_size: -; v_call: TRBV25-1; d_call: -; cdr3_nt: TGTGCCAGCAGTGAGGGTCTGGTGGGGACCCAGTACTTC; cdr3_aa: CASSEGLVGTQYF
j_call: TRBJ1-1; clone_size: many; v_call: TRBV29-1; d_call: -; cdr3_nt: TGCAGCGTTGAATTTTTCACTGAAGCTTTCTTT; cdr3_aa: CSVEFFTEAFF